This T cell receptor (beta chain) was sequenced for a study of T cells in women clearing cervical HPV infection. Study context: Cases: HPV16-related CIN3 or worse on histology, 2 invasive cancers.

Germline loops: CDR1 SNHLY, CDR2 FYNNEI. Trimming left V 6 bases short and J 10 bases short, with 16 bases between. This CDR3 is 14 amino acids long. Note on this clone: The read comes to an end 3 residues before the CDR3 does, leaving the germline J gene to fill in the end.

Clones were read by immunoSEQ multiplex PCR, and TCRdb kept only the in-frame ones, dropping some. The sample spans 20,000 or so clones; the ten largest clones claim approximately 5.5%. Source material: blood buffy coat. The rearrangement links TRBV2 to TRBJ1-6, with D possibly being TRBD1 (5 bases). This receptor was obtained from a woman aged 18-69 years with a cervical HPV16 infection that either progressed to CIN3+ or cleared (not recorded which). The CDR3 is CASRPGRGRSPLHF. The covered CDR3 bases are TGTGCCAGCAGACCGGGTAGGGGCCGGTCACCC.